This paragraph reports one T cell receptor beta chain. Its antigen remains unidentified. This entry comes from a study of cytomegalovirus exposure and HLA in healthy donors. Study findings and constraints: The authors judged a highly shared variant cluster likely a sequencing artifact. No immune exposure information besides CMV serostatus was available. Generally TCR sequences proved uncommon, though certain public TCRs appeared in numerous donors.

CDR3 size: 14 residues. CDR1 is SGDLS, CDR2 YYNGEE, per germline. Trimming removed 4 bases from V and 4 bases from J; junction bases left unmatched: 7. The PCR used 60 Vbeta and 13 Jbeta primers. Measured with immunoSEQ multiplex PCR; TCRdb has only the in-frame clones, and not every one. The sample includes about 250,000 clones, 70% to 90% of them seen just once. The chain links TRBV9 to TRBJ2-5, with 7 bases fitting TRBD2. The clonotype originates from a girl between 2 and 10 years old in good health and CMV-seronegative. Sequencing was done on a sample of PBMCs. CDR3 in DNA: TGTGCCAGCAGCCTCACAAGCGGGATAGAGACCCAGTACTTC. It yields the protein CASSLTSGIETQYF.